Below are 31 T cell receptor beta chains sequenced from a single sample in a study of blood T cell repertoires in COVID-19. Generated by immunoSEQ multiplex PCR, the TCRdb table keeps only in-frame clones and is missing some. The table shows tens of thousands of clones, with roughly 91% occurring only once. The material sequenced was peripheral blood. All receptors derive from a woman at least 80 years old with acute or convalescent COVID-19.

This sequence joins TRBV19 and TRBJ1-4; 10 bases line up with TRBD1. The germline V gene has CDR1 LNHDA and CDR2 SQIVND (reference sequence). Trimming cost V 5 bases and J 6 bases; bases outside gene matches: 3. The CDR3 loop spans 14 amino acids. CDR3 DNA: TGTGCCAGTAGTCACGGGACAGGGGATGAAAAACTGTTTTTT. This codes for CASSHGTGDEKLFF.

The chain combines TRBV7-2 with TRBJ2-1; 10 positions agree with TRBD2. The CDR3 has 15 amino acids. Germline CDR1 is SGHTA and CDR2 is FQGNSA. V was clipped by 4 bases and J by 4 bases; unmatched bases: 4. CDR3 protein: CASSSSGREYNEQFF. CDR3 sequence (DNA): TGTGCCAGCAGCTCGAGCGGGAGGGAATACAATGAGCAGTTCTTC. Filled out from reference TRBV7-2 and TRBJ2-1, the complete variable domain reads GAGVSQSPSNKVTEKGKDVELRCDPISGHTALYWYRQSLGQGLEFLIYFQGNSAPDKSGLPSDRFSAERTGGSVSTLTIQRTQQEDSAVYLCASSSSGREYNEQFFGPGTRLTVL.

This chain connects TRBV23-1 to TRBJ2-7; 10 nucleotides match TRBD1. TRBV23-1 is annotated as an ORF whose role is uncertain. This CDR3 spans 14 amino acids. V lost 5 bases to trimming and J lost 5 bases; unmatched junction nucleotides: 6. The CDR3 nucleotides are TGCGCCAGCAGTACCCGGGACAGGGGTCACGAGCAGTACTTC. Translation gives CASSTRDRGHEQYF.

This clone was recorded a few times. Germline is not matched at one junction end, which may reflect a read error. This chain uses TRBV7-7 with TRBJ2-1, with 9 bases lining up with TRBD2. Germline CDR1 reads SSHAT; CDR2 reads FNYEAQ (reference sequence). This CDR3 has 17 residues. This CDR3 reads CASSLAVTSGGYNEQFF. The CDR3 DNA sequence: TGTGCTAGCAGCTTAGCCGTGACTAGCGGAGGCTACAATGAGCAGTTCTTC.

V usage is TRBV19 and J usage is TRBJ1-2; TRBD1 matches at 7 bases. V shed 9 bases and J 6 bases; nucleotides not matched to a gene: 16. The length of the CDR3 is 15 residues. CDR1 is LNHDA and CDR2 is SQIVND in the germline V gene (reference sequence). This chain's CDR3 is CASSPSGTVSNGYTF. The CDR3 DNA follows: TGTGCCAGCTCTCCATCCGGGACAGTTAGTAATGGCTACACCTTC.

The genes are TRBV5-1 and TRBJ2-1, with D maybe TRBD2 (6 bases). Germline V gene data show CDR1 as SGHRS and CDR2 as YFSETQ. The CDR3 runs 15 residues. V was trimmed by 4 bases and J by 4 bases, leaving 15 bases between them. The CDR3 region has the DNA TGCGCCAGCAGCGGAGGAGGGTCGGGTTACAATGAGCAGTTCTTC. The encoded protein is CASSGGGSGYNEQFF.

The V call is TRBV11-2, the J call TRBJ1-3, with D possibly being TRBD1 (6 bases). This CDR3 spans 16 amino acids. Between the trimmed V and J ends, which lost 6 bases and 1 base, there was a span of 16 bases. Germline CDR1 SGHAT, CDR2 FQNNGV. CDR3 nucleotide sequence: TGTGCCAGCAGTTCAATTTACAGGGATTCTGGAAACACCATATATTTT. Residues: CASSSIYRDSGNTIYF. Based on the CDR3 plus reference TRBV11-2 and TRBJ1-3, the full variable domain is EAGVAQSPRYKIIEKRQSVAFWCNPISGHATLYWYQQILGQGPKLLIQFQNNGVVDDSQLPKDRFSAERLKGVDSTLKIQPAKLEDSAVYLCASSSIYRDSGNTIYFGEGSWLTVV.

The chain employs TRBV5-1 and TRBJ1-6; 9 bases are a match to TRBD1. Trimming took 2 bases from V and 7 from J; bases not matched to a gene: 7. CDR1 is SGHRS and CDR2 is YFSETQ in the germline V gene. This CDR3 has 16 amino acids. CDR3 sequence reads: CASSFTGGAENSPLHF. The CDR3 region has the DNA TGCGCCAGCAGCTTTACAGGGGGCGCGGAGAATTCACCCCTCCACTTT. The variable domain in full, with the rest retrieved from reference TRBV5-1 and TRBJ1-6, is KAGVTQTPRYLIKTRGQQVTLSCSPISGHRSVSWYQQTPGQGLQFLFEYFSETQRNKGNFPGRFSGRQFSNSRSEMNVSTLELGDSALYLCASSFTGGAENSPLHFGNGTRLTVT.

The chain links TRBV7-9 to TRBJ2-5, with D uncertain. V lost 4 bases, J lost 7 bases, and 19 bases lay in between. Germline V gene sequence: CDR1 SEHNR, CDR2 FQNEAQ (reference sequence). The CDR3 sequence is 15 residues long. DNA for the CDR3: TGTGCCAGCAGCTCGACGACATTATCTCCATTGACCCAGTACTTC. The encoded protein is CASSSTTLSPLTQYF.

V and J are TRBV30 and TRBJ2-1; perhaps TRBD2 as D (5 bases). CDR1 is GTSNPN and CDR2 is SVGIG in the germline V gene (reference sequence). The V end lost 6 bases, the J end lost 0 bases, and 12 bases lay between the germline ends. The CDR3 is made up of 14 amino acids. In nucleotides, the CDR3 is TGTGCCTGTCAACTGGGGAGCTCCTACAATGAGCAGTTCTTC. Its protein product is CACQLGSSYNEQFF.

The chain is built from TRBV30 and TRBJ1-1; no firm D call. The CDR3 is 13 residues long. The V end lost 2 bases, the J end lost 5 bases, and 12 bases lay between the germline ends. The germline CDR1 and CDR2 sequences are GTSNPN and SVGIG (reference sequence). The CDR3 loop reads CAWSPREKTEAFF. DNA of the CDR3: TGTGCCTGGAGTCCGCGGGAGAAGACTGAAGCTTTCTTT.

The chain couples TRBV5-1 to TRBJ2-7; the D gene is possibly TRBD1 (5 bases). Germline V gives CDR1 SGHRS, CDR2 YFSETQ. Between the trimmed V and J ends, which lost 0 bases and 0 bases, there was a span of 7 bases. The length of the CDR3 is 14 residues. CDR3 nucleotides: TGCGCCAGCAGCTTGGGTGGGGCCTCCTACGAGCAGTACTTC. It is translated as CASSLGGASYEQYF.

Here the CDR3 reads CASILMDSSPLHF. CDR3 DNA sequence: TGTGCCAGCATTCTTATGGACAGTTCACCCCTCCACTTT. This chain joins TRBV6-5 and TRBJ1-6, with D maybe TRBD1 (6 bases). V lost 7 bases and J lost 9, with 13 bases in between. Germline V CDR1 and CDR2: MNHEY, SVGAGI. There are 13 residues in the CDR3.

The V gene is TRBV9, the J gene TRBJ2-5; 11 nucleotides line up with TRBD2. Germline loops: CDR1 SGDLS, CDR2 YYNGEE. This CDR3 is built from 17 residues. The junction had 9 bases not matched to a gene; V was cut back by 0 bases and J by 5 bases. CDR3 protein: CASSVGGSGRATETQYF. In DNA, the CDR3 is TGTGCCAGCAGCGTAGGGGGTAGCGGGAGGGCCACCGAGACCCAGTACTTC.

V gene TRBV9 combines with J gene TRBJ1-2; 12 bases match TRBD1. CDR1 and CDR2 (germline): SGDLS, YYNGEE. CDR3 length equals 17 residues. V lost 0 bases to trimming and J lost 2 bases; unmatched junction nucleotides: 5. Here the CDR3 DNA reads TGTGCCAGCAGCGTAGGGACCGGGACAGGGGGCAACTATGGCTACACCTTC. The encoded protein is CASSVGTGTGGNYGYTF.

The V call is TRBV28, the J call TRBJ1-4; D is undetermined. In germline, CDR1 is MDHEN, CDR2 SYDVKM. CDR3 length: 13 amino acids. Trimming took off 3 bases at V and 8 bases at J, with 10 bases between the two ends. The CDR3 bases are TGTGCCAGCAGTTTTGGGCGCAACGAAAAACTGTTTTTT. Protein sequence: CASSFGRNEKLFF.

The chain employs TRBV2 and TRBJ1-1; 8 nucleotides match TRBD1. J gave up 4 bases and V 5 bases, and 9 bases lay outside the gene matches. CDR1 SNHLY and CDR2 FYNNEI come from the germline V gene. The CDR3 has 15 amino acids. CDR3 DNA sequence: TGTGCCAGCAGTAGGGGGACAGGTCTGGGCACTGAAGCTTTCTTT. It yields the protein CASSRGTGLGTEAFF.

This chain uses TRBV29-1 with TRBJ1-1; perhaps TRBD1 as D (6 bases). Deletions cut 8 bases from V and 5 bases from J, with 18 bases between. This CDR3 has 13 amino acids. Per germline, CDR1 SQVTM and CDR2 ANQGSEA. CDR3 in DNA: TGCAGCTACTCACAGGGCCTGGGGACTGAAGCTTTCTTT. This codes for CSYSQGLGTEAFF.

V usage is TRBV7-2 and J usage is TRBJ1-3, with TRBD1 matching over 12 bases. CDR3 length: 15 residues. Germline values: CDR1 SGHTA, CDR2 FQGNSA. V lost 5 bases, J lost 4 bases, and 3 bases stayed unmatched. CDR3 DNA sequence: TGTGCCAGCAGCGGGACAGGGGGCGCGGGAAACACCATATATTTT. It translates to CASSGTGGAGNTIYF.

The chain links TRBV9 to TRBJ2-3, with a possible D match to TRBD2 (6 bases). Germline V gives CDR1 SGDLS, CDR2 YYNGEE. The CDR3 length is 15 residues. V was pared by 3 bases and J by 2 bases, with 13 bases between. In DNA form, the CDR3 reads TGTGCCAGCAGCGGCACGAGACTAGTCACAGATACGCAGTATTTT. It is translated as CASSGTRLVTDTQYF. The full variable domain, completed using reference TRBV9 and TRBJ2-3, is DSGVTQTPKHLITATGQRVTLRCSPRSGDLSVYWYQQSLDQGLQFLIQYYNGEERAKGNILERFSAQQFPDLHSELNLSSLELGDSALYFCASSGTRLVTDTQYFGPGTRLTVL.

The chain recombines TRBV7-3 with TRBJ2-1; maybe TRBD1 (6 bases). Germline loops: CDR1 SGHTA, CDR2 FQGTGA. Trimming shortened V by 3 bases and J by 5 bases, and 14 bases separated the two germline ends. The CDR3 runs to 15 residues. The CDR3 here is CASSLGAPMDNEQFF. In nucleotides, the CDR3 is TGTGCCAGCAGCTTGGGGGCGCCGATGGACAATGAGCAGTTCTTC. The full variable domain, its missing parts supplied by reference TRBV7-3 and TRBJ2-1, is GAGVSQTPSNKVTEKGKYVELRCDPISGHTALYWYRQSLGQGPEFLIYFQGTGAADDSGLPNDRFFAVRPEGSVSTLKIQRTERGDSAVYLCASSLGAPMDNEQFFGPGTRLTVL.

The chain combines TRBV9 with TRBJ1-4, with D maybe TRBD1 (5 bases). V gave up 0 bases and J gave up 8 bases, with 17 bases separating them. The CDR3 length is 16 residues. The V gene's germline CDR1 is SGDLS and CDR2 YYNGEE. The CDR3, as DNA: TGTGCCAGCAGCGTAGCTACGGAGGGACGGGGCGAAAAACTGTTTTTT. Translating it yields CASSVATEGRGEKLFF.

V is TRBV7-3 and J is TRBJ2-2; 9 bases are shared with TRBD1. V was pared by 5 bases and J by 2 bases, with 6 bases of the junction left unmatched. Germline V gene lookup returns CDR1 SGHTA and CDR2 FQGTGA. The CDR3 extends over 16 amino acids. CDR3 bases: TGTGCCAGCAGCCCCCGACAGGGGGATAACACCGGGGAGCTGTTTTTT. Protein: CASSPRQGDNTGELFF.

In DNA, the CDR3 is TGTGCCAGCAGTTTGGTCGGCAATGAGCAGTTCTTC. This translates into CASSLVGNEQFF. This rearrangement joins TRBV12-3 or TRBV12-4 to TRBJ2-1; D call uncertain. Between the trimmed V and J ends, which lost 3 bases and 6 bases, there was a span of 6 bases. There are 12 residues in the CDR3.

This chain's CDR3 is CASNDRTNTGELFF. CDR3 sequence (DNA): TGTGCCAGCAACGACAGGACGAACACCGGGGAGCTGTTTTTT. The chain is built from TRBV9 and TRBJ2-2; possibly TRBD1 for D (6 bases). The V end lost 6 bases, the J end lost 0 bases, and 9 bases lay between the germline ends. CDR1 SGDLS and CDR2 YYNGEE come from the germline V gene. The CDR3 covers 14 residues.

The chain links TRBV2 to TRBJ1-2; D remains ambiguous. Germline V CDR1 and CDR2: SNHLY, FYNNEI. The V gene lost 4 bases and the J gene lost 4 bases, with 10 bases spanning the gap. This CDR3 has 13 residues. This CDR3 reads CASSVGPGYGYTF. The CDR3 region has the DNA TGTGCCAGCAGTGTGGGCCCAGGCTATGGCTACACCTTC.

The chain recombines TRBV7-3 with TRBJ2-2; no reliable D call. The CDR3 has 14 residues. In germline, CDR1 is SGHTA, CDR2 FQGTGA. Trimming took 4 bases from V and 5 from J, leaving 11 bases between them. The CDR3 region has the DNA TGTGCCAGCAGCTCCCTGACTTCGACCGGGGAGCTGTTTTTT. Amino acid sequence: CASSSLTSTGELFF.

The rearrangement links TRBV3-1 (or the pseudogene TRBV3-2) to TRBJ1-6; 9 bases are a match to TRBD1. The CDR3 runs 14 residues. With 3 bases clipped from V and 7 bases from J, the junction kept 1 base outside the gene matches. CDR1 and CDR2 from the germline V gene are LGHDT and YNNKEL (reference sequence). CDR3 loop: CASSHGTGNSPLHF. Written as DNA, the CDR3 is TGTGCCAGCAGCCATGGGACAGGGAATTCACCCCTCCACTTT.

This clone was seen a single time. Because the CDR3's place on the DNA is in doubt, the DNA is left out and the CDR3 is given as listed by TCRdb. The V gene is TRBV7-2, the J gene TRBJ1-1. The V gene's germline CDR1 is SGHTA and CDR2 FQGNSA. The CDR3 has 15 residues if both end residues are counted. The CDR3 reads CASSLVGVGNTEVFF.

J is TRBJ1-4 and V is TRBV24-1; D uncertain. V shed 9 bases and J shed 4 bases, with 17 bases lying between them. This CDR3 has 15 residues. Germline loops: CDR1 KGHDR, CDR2 SFDVKD. The CDR3 sequence is CATCPVLTGNEKLFF. The CDR3, as DNA: TGTGCCACCTGCCCGGTCCTTACGGGTAATGAAAAACTGTTTTTT.

The chain combines TRBV6-5 with TRBJ2-7; TRBD1 is a possible D gene (6 bases). CDR1 is MNHEY and CDR2 is SVGAGI in the germline V gene. The germline V and J ends were trimmed by 7 bases and 3 bases, with 16 bases remaining between them. The CDR3 totals 14 residues. The CDR3: CASIRQAILYEQYF. DNA of the CDR3: TGTGCCAGCATCAGACAGGCCATCCTCTACGAGCAGTACTTC.